Following are 9 T cell receptor beta chains from one sample sequenced in a study of cytomegalovirus exposure and HLA in healthy donors (TCRdb year 2017). The library was produced with the immunoSEQ multiplex PCR assay. For the multiplex PCR, a mixture combining 60 forward primers for TCR Vbeta segments and 13 reverse primers for TCR Jbeta segments was used. TCRdb's version of the immuneACCESS table is confined to in-frame rearrangements and falls short of the full clone set. An unresolved V gene accounts for under half of the shortfall where checked; the remainder is of unknown origin. The sample profile shows 110,000 to 150,000 clones; 72% of them were found once. The ten largest clones represent over 2% of the sample. The sample taken for sequencing was PBMCs. These receptors came from a man aged 40-49 years in good health and CMV-seronegative.

CDR3 bases: TGTGCCAGCAGTGAGTGGGCTAGCGGGGACCAAGTCCAAGAGACCCAGTACTTC. Translation: CASSEWASGDQVQETQYF. The rearrangement joins TRBV2 to TRBJ2-5, with 9 bases that match TRBD2. This CDR3 has 18 amino acids. The V and J ends lost 3 bases and 1 base, in that order; junction bases with no gene match: 12. Germline V lookup: CDR1 SNHLY, CDR2 FYNNEI.

This chain connects TRBV19 to TRBJ1-3; 9 positions match TRBD1. The germline gives CDR1 LNHDA, CDR2 SQIVND (reference sequence). The J segment lost 4 bases and the V segment lost 4 bases, leaving 8 bases of the junction unmatched. CDR3 length equals 16 residues. DNA for the CDR3: TGTGCCAGTAGTACCGGGACAGGGTTGAGCGGAAACACCATATATTTT. It translates to CASSTGTGLSGNTIYF.

This rearrangement joins TRBV30 to TRBJ2-5; unclear D gene. Per the germline V gene, CDR1 is GTSNPN and CDR2 is SVGIG (reference sequence). Trimming removed 0 bases from V and 3 bases from J, with 8 bases in between. CDR3 size: 13 residues. The CDR3 loop reads CAWSVDLKETQYF. For the CDR3, the DNA is TGTGCCTGGAGTGTAGACTTGAAAGAGACCCAGTACTTC.

Remarks on this clone: In the same sample, other DNA sequences code for this CDR3. The chain carries TRBV29-1 and TRBJ1-1, with no clear D. This CDR3 spans 11 amino acids. With 4 bases removed from V and 0 bases from J, the gap between germline ends came to 3 bases. Germline CDR1 and CDR2: SQVTM and ANQGSEA. CDR3 sequence (DNA): TGCAGCGTTGTAATGAACACTGAAGCTTTCTTT. Its translation is CSVVMNTEAFF.

The CDR3 loop is CASSSSVYGGPDSYNEQFF. In DNA, the CDR3 is TGTGCCAGCAGCTCCTCGGTTTACGGGGGGCCCGACTCCTACAATGAGCAGTTCTTC. This chain uses TRBV7-2 with TRBJ2-1; maybe TRBD2 (7 bases). V dropped 4 bases and J dropped 0 bases, with 22 bases sitting between them. The CDR3 extends over 19 amino acids. Germline V lookup: CDR1 SGHTA, CDR2 FQGNSA. The entire variable domain, with the rest obtained from reference TRBV7-2 and TRBJ2-1, is as follows: GAGVSQSPSNKVTEKGKDVELRCDPISGHTALYWYRQSLGQGLEFLIYFQGNSAPDKSGLPSDRFSAERTGGSVSTLTIQRTQQEDSAVYLCASSSSVYGGPDSYNEQFFGPGTRLTVL.

The chain has TRBV28 and TRBJ2-5; 14 bases match TRBD2. The CDR3 spans 16 residues. With V trimmed by 5 bases and J by 5 bases, 7 bases remained unmatched. Germline values: CDR1 MDHEN, CDR2 SYDVKM. CDR3 amino acids: CASSEGLAGVGETQYF. In DNA form, the CDR3 reads TGTGCCAGCAGTGAGGGACTAGCGGGAGTGGGGGAGACCCAGTACTTC. The complete variable domain, with remaining parts taken from reference TRBV28 and TRBJ2-5, reads DVKVTQSSRYLVKRTGEKVFLECVQDMDHENMFWYRQDPGLGLRLIYFSYDVKMKEKGDIPEGYSVSREKKERFSLILESASTNQTSMYLCASSEGLAGVGETQYFGPGTRLLVL.

This clone has more than one count but fewer than ten. The chain joins TRBV5-1 to TRBJ2-3; the D is unclear. CDR1 SGHRS and CDR2 YFSETQ come from the germline V gene. The CDR3 has 15 residues. V gave up 2 bases and J gave up 0 bases, with 10 bases separating them. CDR3 sequence (DNA): TGCGCCAGCAGCTTAACGGGTTCTAGCACAGATACGCAGTATTTT. Translation gives CASSLTGSSTDTQYF.

A single count supports this clone. The chain combines TRBV7-9 with TRBJ2-3, with D unclear. Germline V gene sequence: CDR1 SEHNR, CDR2 FQNEAQ (reference sequence). Trimming cost V 7 bases and J 6 bases, with 11 bases left between them. The CDR3 contains 12 residues. DNA for the CDR3: TGTGCCAGCAACCTGGCAGTGGATACGCAGTATTTT. Translated, it gives CASNLAVDTQYF. Drawing the rest from reference TRBV7-9 and TRBJ2-3, the complete variable domain is DTGVSQNPRHKITKRGQNVTFRCDPISEHNRLYWYRQTLGQGPEFLTYFQNEAQLEKSRLLSDRFSAERPKGSFSTLEIQRTEQGDSAMYLCASNLAVDTQYFGPGTRLTVL.

This clone was seen more than once but under ten times. The chain carries TRBV13 and TRBJ1-3; no clear D. V was shortened by 2 bases and J by 0 bases, with 11 bases between the two germline ends. This CDR3 comprises 16 residues. CDR1 and CDR2 from the germline V gene are PRHDT and FYEKMQ (reference sequence). The CDR3 nucleotides are TGTGCCAGCAGCTTAAAACCCCGCAGCTCTGGAAACACCATATATTTT. This codes for CASSLKPRSSGNTIYF.